This note documents a single TCR beta chain sequence. What it recognizes is unknown. The data were taken from a study of vaccination and CD4 T cells after COVID-19. Across the study: Sampling after COVID took place at a median of about 91 days (range 35 to 161) following diagnosis.

Oncomine TCR Beta short-read sequencing was applied to DNA from cultured CD4+ T cells. Each CDR3 protein gets one entry after TCRdb re-called the PCR reads with MiXCR. The sample carries around 26,000 distinct CDR3 sequences, under 70% recorded once. Regarding treatment: roughly 11-day PBMC culture with coronavirus spike peptide pools or control peptides (ViraFEST assay). ViraFEST expanded antigen-specific T cells with peptide pools, then sequenced TCRs. The clonotype was recovered from a human donor who had recovered from COVID-19. The specimen sequenced was CD4+ T cells from blood, cultured in vitro.

Written as DNA, the CDR3 is TGTGCCACCGAGGGACAGGGGACCTTCTACGAGCAGTACTTC. Protein sequence: CATEGQGTFYEQYF. The chain employs TRBV6-2 or TRBV6-3 and TRBJ2-7; TRBD1 matches at 10 bases. This CDR3 is built from 14 residues. Germline trimming cut 10 bases from V and 3 bases from J; bases unmatched to any gene: 9. Looked up from germline, CDR1 is MNHEY and CDR2 is SVGEGT.